This T cell receptor (beta chain) is from a study of blood T cell repertoires in COVID-19. Study in general: The United States, Italy and Spain were the sources of the acute and convalescent COVID-19 samples. PBMCs, B-cell-depleted T cells, or T cells were the source of the cDNA or gDNA that made up the material.

Authors' analysis steps: The assay estimated nucleated cells by amplifying reference gene primers. TCRdb's table, derived via immunoSEQ multiplex PCR, lists solely in-frame clones and lacks some. The V and J calls and clone size come from that table; D and trimming were worked out from the DNA. In the table there are approximately 160,000 clones, about 85% of which are singletons. The germline gives CDR1 SGHRS, CDR2 YFSETQ. The CDR3 extends over 16 amino acids. V lost 0 bases and J lost 7; bases outside the gene matches: 6. The sample was peripheral blood. This chain joins TRBV5-1 and TRBJ2-2, with 10 bases fitting TRBD1. This sequence originates from a man aged 60 to 69 who had recovered from COVID-19. DNA for the CDR3: TGCGCCAGCAGCTTGGCTCCGACAGGGGGCATCGGGGAGCTGTTTTTT. This sequence encodes CASSLAPTGGIGELFF.